What follows are 2 T cell receptor beta chains derived from one specimen sequenced in a study of cytomegalovirus exposure and HLA in healthy donors. PCR was performed using 60 Vbeta and 13 Jbeta primers. Only in-frame clones appear in the TCRdb table, and some are missing; sequencing was by immunoSEQ multiplex PCR. Of over 150,000 clones in the sample, 80% to 85% were seen once. Sequencing was performed on PBMCs. These receptor sequences come from a male donor in good health and CMV-seronegative.

This clone was seen only a few times. The rearrangement joins TRBV10-1 to TRBJ2-3, with 7 bases that match TRBD2. CDR1 is WNHNN, CDR2 SYGVQD, per germline (reference sequence). The CDR3 is made up of 11 amino acids. V shed 4 bases and J 8 bases; nucleotides not matched to a gene: 0. The CDR3 nucleotides are TGCGCCAGCAGTGCTAGCGGTACGCAGTATTTT. Amino acid sequence: CASSASGTQYF.

This clone was observed a single time. The chain has TRBV7-2 and TRBJ1-2; no clear D gene. The CDR3 runs to 15 residues. V lost 5 bases and J lost 0, with 13 bases in between. CDR1 SGHTA and CDR2 FQGNSA come from the germline V gene. The chain's CDR3 is CASSPWYTANYGYTF. The CDR3 DNA reads TGTGCCAGCAGCCCCTGGTACACAGCTAACTATGGCTACACCTTC.